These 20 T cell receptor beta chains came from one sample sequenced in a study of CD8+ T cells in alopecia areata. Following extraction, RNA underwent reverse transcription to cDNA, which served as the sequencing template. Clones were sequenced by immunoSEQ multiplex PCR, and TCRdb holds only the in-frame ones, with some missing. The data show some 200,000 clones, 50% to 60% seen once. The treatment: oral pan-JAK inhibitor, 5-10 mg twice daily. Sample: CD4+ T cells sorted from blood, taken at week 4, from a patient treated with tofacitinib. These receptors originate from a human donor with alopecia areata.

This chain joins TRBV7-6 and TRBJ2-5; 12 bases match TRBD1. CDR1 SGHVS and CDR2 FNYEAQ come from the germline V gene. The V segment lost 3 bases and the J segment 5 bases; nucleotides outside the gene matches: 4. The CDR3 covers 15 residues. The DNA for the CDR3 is TGTGCCAGCAGCTTCGGGGACAGGGGGCTGGAGACCCAGTACTTC. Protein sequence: CASSFGDRGLETQYF. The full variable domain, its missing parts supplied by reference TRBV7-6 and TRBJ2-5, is GAGVSQSPRYKVTKRGQDVALRCDPISGHVSLYWYRQALGQGPEFLTYFNYEAQQDKSGLPNDRFSAERPEGSISTLTIQRTEQRDSAMYRCASSFGDRGLETQYFGPGTRLLVL.

CDR3 coding DNA: TGCAGCGTTGGCGAGACAGGGGGCGAGCAGTACTTC. Amino acid sequence: CSVGETGGEQYF. The V and J genes are TRBV29-1 and TRBJ2-7; TRBD1 aligns across 9 bases. There are 12 residues in the CDR3. J lost 6 bases, V lost 4 bases, and 4 bases had no gene match. CDR1 is SQVTM, CDR2 ANQGSEA, per germline.

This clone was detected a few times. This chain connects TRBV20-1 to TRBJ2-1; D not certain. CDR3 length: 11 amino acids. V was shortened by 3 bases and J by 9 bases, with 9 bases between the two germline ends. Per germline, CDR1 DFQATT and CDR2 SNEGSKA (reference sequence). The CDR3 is CSASGLSEQFF. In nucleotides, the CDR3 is TGCAGTGCTAGCGGCCTTAGTGAGCAGTTCTTC.

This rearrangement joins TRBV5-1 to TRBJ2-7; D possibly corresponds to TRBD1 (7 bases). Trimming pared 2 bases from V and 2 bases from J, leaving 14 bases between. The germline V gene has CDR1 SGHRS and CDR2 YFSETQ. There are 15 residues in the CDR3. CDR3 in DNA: TGCGCCAGCAGCTTACAGGGGAGGTCCACCTACGAGCAGTACTTC. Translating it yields CASSLQGRSTYEQYF.

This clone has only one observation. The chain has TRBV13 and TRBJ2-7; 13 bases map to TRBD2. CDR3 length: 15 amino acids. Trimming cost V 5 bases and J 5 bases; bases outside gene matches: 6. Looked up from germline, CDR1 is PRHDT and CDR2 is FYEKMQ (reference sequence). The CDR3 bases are TGTGCCAGCAGCCACTGGACTAGCGGGGGCGACGAGCAGTACTTC. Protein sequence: CASSHWTSGGDEQYF.

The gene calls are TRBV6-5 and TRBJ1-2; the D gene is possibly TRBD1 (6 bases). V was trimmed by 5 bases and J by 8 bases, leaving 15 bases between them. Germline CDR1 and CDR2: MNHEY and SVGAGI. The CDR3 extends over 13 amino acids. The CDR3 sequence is CASSPRGSYGYTF. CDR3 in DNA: TGTGCCAGCAGTCCCAGGGGTTCCTACGGCTACACCTTC.

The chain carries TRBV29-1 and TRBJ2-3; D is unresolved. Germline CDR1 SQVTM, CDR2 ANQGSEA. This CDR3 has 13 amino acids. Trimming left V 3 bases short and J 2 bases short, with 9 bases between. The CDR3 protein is CSVDSQSTDTQYF. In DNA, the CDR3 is TGCAGCGTTGATAGCCAGTCCACAGATACGCAGTATTTT.

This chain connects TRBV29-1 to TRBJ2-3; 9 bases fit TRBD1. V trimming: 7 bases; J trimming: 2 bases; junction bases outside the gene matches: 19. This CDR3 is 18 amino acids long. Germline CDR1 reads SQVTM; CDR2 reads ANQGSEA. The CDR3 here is CSAVGQGLRPGTTDTQYF. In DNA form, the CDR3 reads TGCAGCGCTGTGGGACAGGGCTTACGTCCTGGAACCACAGATACGCAGTATTTT.

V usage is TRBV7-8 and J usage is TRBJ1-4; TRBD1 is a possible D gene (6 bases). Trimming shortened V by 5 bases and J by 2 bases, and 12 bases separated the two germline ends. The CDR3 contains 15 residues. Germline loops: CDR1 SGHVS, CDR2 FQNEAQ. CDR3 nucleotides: TGTGCCAGCAGCGTACAGGGTGGGACTAATGAAAAACTGTTTTTT. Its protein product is CASSVQGGTNEKLFF.

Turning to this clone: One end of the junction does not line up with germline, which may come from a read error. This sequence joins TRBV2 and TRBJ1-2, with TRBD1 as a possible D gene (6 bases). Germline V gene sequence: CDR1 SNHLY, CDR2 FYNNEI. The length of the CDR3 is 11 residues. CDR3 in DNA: TGTGCCAGCAGTGGTTACCGGGACACCGCCTTC. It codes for CASSGYRDTAF. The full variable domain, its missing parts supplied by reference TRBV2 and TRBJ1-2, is EPEVTQTPSHQVTQMGQEVILRCVPISNHLYFYWYRQILGQKVEFLVSFYNNEISEKSEIFDDQFSVERPDGSNFTLKIRSTKLEDSAMYFCASSGYRDTAFGSGTRLTVV.

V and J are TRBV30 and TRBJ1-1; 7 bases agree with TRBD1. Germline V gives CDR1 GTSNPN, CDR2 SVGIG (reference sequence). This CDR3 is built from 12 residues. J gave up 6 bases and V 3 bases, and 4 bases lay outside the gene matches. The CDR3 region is CAWSPGQAEAFF. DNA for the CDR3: TGTGCCTGGAGCCCCGGACAGGCTGAAGCTTTCTTT.

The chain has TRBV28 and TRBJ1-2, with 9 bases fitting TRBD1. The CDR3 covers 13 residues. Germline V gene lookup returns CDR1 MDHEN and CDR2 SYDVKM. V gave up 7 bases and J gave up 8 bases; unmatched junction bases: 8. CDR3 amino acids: CASTRDRARGYTF. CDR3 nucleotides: TGTGCCAGCACCCGGGACAGGGCAAGGGGCTACACCTTC.

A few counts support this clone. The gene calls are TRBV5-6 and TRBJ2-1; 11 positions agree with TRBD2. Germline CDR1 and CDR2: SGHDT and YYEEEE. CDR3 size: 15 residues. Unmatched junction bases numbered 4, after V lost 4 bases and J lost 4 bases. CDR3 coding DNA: TGTGCCAGCAGCCGGGGACTAGCGGTGTACAATGAGCAGTTCTTC. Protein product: CASSRGLAVYNEQFF.

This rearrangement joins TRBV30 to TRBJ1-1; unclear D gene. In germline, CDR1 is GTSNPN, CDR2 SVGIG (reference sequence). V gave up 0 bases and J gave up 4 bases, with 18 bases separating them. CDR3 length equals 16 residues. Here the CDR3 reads CAWSVPGPTVTTEAFF. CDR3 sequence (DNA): TGTGCCTGGAGTGTACCTGGGCCTACTGTGACCACTGAAGCTTTCTTT. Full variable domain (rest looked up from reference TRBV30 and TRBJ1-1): SQTIHQWPATLVQPVGSPLSLECTVEGTSNPNLYWYRQAAGRGLQLLFYSVGIGQISSEVPQNLSASRPQDRQFILSSKKLLLSDSGFYLCAWSVPGPTVTTEAFFGQGTRLTVV.

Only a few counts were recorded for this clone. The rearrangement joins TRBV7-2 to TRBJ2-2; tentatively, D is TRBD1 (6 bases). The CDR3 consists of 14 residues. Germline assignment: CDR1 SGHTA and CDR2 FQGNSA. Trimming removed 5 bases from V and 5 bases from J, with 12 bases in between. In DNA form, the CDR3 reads TGTGCCAGCAGCCTCAGGGGCAGTACCGGGGAGCTGTTTTTT. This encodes CASSLRGSTGELFF.

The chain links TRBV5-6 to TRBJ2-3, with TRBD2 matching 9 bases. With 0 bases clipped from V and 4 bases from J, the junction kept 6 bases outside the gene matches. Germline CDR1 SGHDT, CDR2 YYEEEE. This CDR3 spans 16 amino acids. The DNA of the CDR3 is TGTGCCAGCAGCTTGGTTTGGGCGGGAGGGGCAGATACGCAGTATTTT. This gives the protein CASSLVWAGGADTQYF.

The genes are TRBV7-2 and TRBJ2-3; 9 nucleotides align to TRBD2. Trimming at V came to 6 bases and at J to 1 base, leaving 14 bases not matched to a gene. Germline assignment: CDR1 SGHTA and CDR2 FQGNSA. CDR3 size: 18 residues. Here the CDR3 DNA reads TGTGCCAGCAGTCTACGGAGCAAAGCGGGGGGACGCACAGATACGCAGTATTTT. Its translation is CASSLRSKAGGRTDTQYF.

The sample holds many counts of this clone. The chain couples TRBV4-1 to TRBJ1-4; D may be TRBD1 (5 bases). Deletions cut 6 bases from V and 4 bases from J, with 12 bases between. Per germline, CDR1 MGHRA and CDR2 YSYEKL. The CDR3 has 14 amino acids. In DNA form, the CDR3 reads TGCGCCAGCAGACGCGGCCAGGGTAATGAAAAACTGTTTTTT. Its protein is CASRRGQGNEKLFF.

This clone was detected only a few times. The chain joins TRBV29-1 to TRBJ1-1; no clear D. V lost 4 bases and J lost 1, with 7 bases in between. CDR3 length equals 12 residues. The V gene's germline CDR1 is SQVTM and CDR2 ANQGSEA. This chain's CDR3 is CSVADRNTEAFF. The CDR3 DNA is TGCAGCGTTGCCGATCGGAACACTGAAGCTTTCTTT.

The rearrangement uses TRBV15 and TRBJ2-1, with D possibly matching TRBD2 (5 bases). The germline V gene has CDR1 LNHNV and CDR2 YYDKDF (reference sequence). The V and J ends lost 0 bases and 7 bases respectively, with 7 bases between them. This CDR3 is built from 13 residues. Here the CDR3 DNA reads TGTGCCACCAGCAGAGATACGGGGAATGAGCAGTTCTTC. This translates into CATSRDTGNEQFF.